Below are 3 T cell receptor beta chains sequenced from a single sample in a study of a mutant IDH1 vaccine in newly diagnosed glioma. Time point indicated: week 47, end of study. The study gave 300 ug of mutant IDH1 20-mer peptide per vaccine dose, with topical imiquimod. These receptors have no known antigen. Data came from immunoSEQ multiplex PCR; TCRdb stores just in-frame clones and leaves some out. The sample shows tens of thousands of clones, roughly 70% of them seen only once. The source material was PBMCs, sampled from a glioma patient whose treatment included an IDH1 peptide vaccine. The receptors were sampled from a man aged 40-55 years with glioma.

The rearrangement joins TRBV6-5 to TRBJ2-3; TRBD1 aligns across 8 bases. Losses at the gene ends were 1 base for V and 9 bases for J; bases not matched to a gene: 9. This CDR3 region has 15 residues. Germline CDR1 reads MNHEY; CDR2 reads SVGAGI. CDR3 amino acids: CASSYFGQGKGTQYF. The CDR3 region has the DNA TGTGCCAGCAGTTACTTCGGACAGGGAAAGGGGACGCAGTATTTT.

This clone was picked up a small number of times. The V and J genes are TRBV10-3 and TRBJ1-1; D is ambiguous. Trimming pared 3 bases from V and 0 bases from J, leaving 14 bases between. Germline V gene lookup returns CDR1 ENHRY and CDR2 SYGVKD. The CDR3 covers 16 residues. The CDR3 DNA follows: TGTGCCATCAGTGAAAATGACATAGCCATGAACACTGAAGCTTTCTTT. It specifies CAISENDIAMNTEAFF.

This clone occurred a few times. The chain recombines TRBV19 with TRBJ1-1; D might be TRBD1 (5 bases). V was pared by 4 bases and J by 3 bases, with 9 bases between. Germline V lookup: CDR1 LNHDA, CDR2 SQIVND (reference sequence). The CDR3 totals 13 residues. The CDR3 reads CASSRTGDTEAFF. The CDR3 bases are TGTGCCAGTAGTAGGACGGGGGACACTGAAGCTTTCTTT.